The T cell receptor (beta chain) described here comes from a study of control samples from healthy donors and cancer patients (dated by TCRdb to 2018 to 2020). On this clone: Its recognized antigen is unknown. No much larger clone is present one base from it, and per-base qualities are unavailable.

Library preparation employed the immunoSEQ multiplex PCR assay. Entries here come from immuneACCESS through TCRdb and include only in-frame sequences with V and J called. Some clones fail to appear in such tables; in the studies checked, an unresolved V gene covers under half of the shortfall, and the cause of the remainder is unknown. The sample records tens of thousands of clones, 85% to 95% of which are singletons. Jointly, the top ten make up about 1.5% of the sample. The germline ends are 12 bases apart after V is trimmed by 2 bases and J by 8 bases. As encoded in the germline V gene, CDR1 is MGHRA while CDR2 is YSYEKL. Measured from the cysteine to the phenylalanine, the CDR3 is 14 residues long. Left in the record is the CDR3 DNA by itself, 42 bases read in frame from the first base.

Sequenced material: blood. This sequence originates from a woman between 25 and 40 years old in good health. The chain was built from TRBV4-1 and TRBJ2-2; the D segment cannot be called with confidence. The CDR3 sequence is CASSQPTLRGELFF. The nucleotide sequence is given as TGCGCCAGCAGCCAACCGACACTTAGGGGGGAGCTGTTTTTT.